These T cell receptor beta chains were read from a single sample in a study of T cell changes during pregnancy in multiple sclerosis. Assay used: immunoSEQ multiplex PCR; TCRdb lists only in-frame clones, some missing. The top ten hold 0.76% of the sample, which has approximately 97,000 clones, 75% to 95% seen once. The input for sequencing was peripheral blood, taken in the second trimester of pregnancy. The receptor source for this set is a female donor in good health, enrolled as a control in a pregnancy study. Both conserved end residues are part of each CDR3. Each record gives: J gene, V gene, D gene, clone size, CDR3 DNA, CDR3 protein. D genes are given only for firm matches. Expanded clones get a size class; other rows say once, few or many, or leave the size out.

j_call: TRBJ2-5; v_call: TRBV28; d_call: NA; clone_size: NA; cdr3_nt: TGTGCCAGCAGTTTACGGAGGCCGGGAAAGACCCAGTACTTC; cdr3_aa: CASSLRRPGKTQYF
j_call: TRBJ2-7; v_call: TRBV6-1; d_call: TRBD1; clone_size: NA; cdr3_nt: TGTGCCAGCAAAAGGACAGGGTGGTACGAGCAGTACTTC; cdr3_aa: CASKRTGWYEQYF
j_call: TRBJ1-5; v_call: TRBV19; d_call: TRBD1; clone_size: once; cdr3_nt: TGTGCCAGTCGGGACAGGCATTATAGCAATCAGCCCCAGCATTTT; cdr3_aa: CASRDRHYSNQPQHF
j_call: TRBJ1-2; v_call: TRBV6-6; d_call: NA; clone_size: NA; cdr3_nt: TGTGCCAGCACCACCGCAGGGAAGGTTTTTAACTATGGCTACACCTTC; cdr3_aa: CASTTAGKVFNYGYTF
j_call: TRBJ2-7; v_call: TRBV18; d_call: TRBD1; clone_size: NA; cdr3_nt: TGTGCCAGCTCACCACTAGGACAGGGAGCGGTGAAGCAGTACTTC; cdr3_aa: CASSPLGQGAVKQYF
j_call: TRBJ1-2; v_call: TRBV2; d_call: NA; clone_size: NA; cdr3_nt: TGTGCCAGCAGTCCCTCAGGGTCGGTGGGCTATGGCTACACCTTC; cdr3_aa: CASSPSGSVGYGYTF
j_call: TRBJ2-7; v_call: TRBV9; d_call: TRBD1; clone_size: NA; cdr3_nt: TGTGCCAGCAGCGGCCGGGACAGGAGCTCCTACGAGCAGTACTTC; cdr3_aa: CASSGRDRSSYEQYF
j_call: TRBJ2-2; v_call: TRBV7-6; d_call: NA; clone_size: NA; cdr3_nt: TGTGCCAGCAGCCAGCCTGGGGGCGGGACCGGGGAGCTGTTTTTT; cdr3_aa: CASSQPGGGTGELFF
j_call: TRBJ1-2; v_call: TRBV2; d_call: NA; clone_size: NA; cdr3_nt: TGTGCCAGCAGCTTGGGAGGGACTAACTATGGCTACACCTTC; cdr3_aa: CASSLGGTNYGYTF
j_call: TRBJ1-1; v_call: TRBV5-1; d_call: NA; clone_size: once; cdr3_nt: TGCGCCAGCAACAAGAACACTGAAGCTTTCTTT; cdr3_aa: CASNKNTEAFF
j_call: TRBJ2-7; v_call: TRBV5-6; d_call: NA; clone_size: NA; cdr3_nt: TGTGCCAGCAGCTTGGTGGGCAGCTACGAGCAGTACTTC; cdr3_aa: CASSLVGSYEQYF
j_call: TRBJ2-1; v_call: TRBV28; d_call: NA; clone_size: NA; cdr3_nt: TGTGCCAGCAGTTTATGGGGAGCGGGCTCCTACAATGAGCAGTTCTTC; cdr3_aa: CASSLWGAGSYNEQFF
j_call: TRBJ2-7; v_call: TRBV4-2; d_call: TRBD2; clone_size: NA; cdr3_nt: TGTGCCAGCAGCCAAGGACTAGCGGGGGGATACGAGCAGTACTTC; cdr3_aa: CASSQGLAGGYEQYF
j_call: TRBJ1-2; v_call: TRBV5-4; d_call: TRBD1; clone_size: NA; cdr3_nt: TGTGCCAGCAGCTTCATACAGGGGGCGCGGGGCTACACCTTC; cdr3_aa: CASSFIQGARGYTF
j_call: TRBJ1-2; v_call: TRBV28; d_call: TRBD1; clone_size: NA; cdr3_nt: TGTGCCAGCCTTGAAGCAGGGGGCGAAAGGGGCACTTATGGCTACACCTTC; cdr3_aa: CASLEAGGERGTYGYTF
j_call: TRBJ1-2; v_call: TRBV2; d_call: NA; clone_size: once; cdr3_nt: TGTGCCAGCAGTGCCACAGGGTTAGCTAACTATGGCTACACCTTC; cdr3_aa: CASSATGLANYGYTF
j_call: TRBJ1-1; v_call: TRBV19; d_call: TRBD1; clone_size: NA; cdr3_nt: TGTGCCAGTAGTGTACAGGGGGTAGGTCTCGCTTTCTTT; cdr3_aa: CASSVQGVGLAFF
j_call: TRBJ2-5; v_call: TRBV7-7; d_call: NA; clone_size: NA; cdr3_nt: TGTGCTAGCAGCTTATCCCAGGGAACTGAGACCCAGTACTTC; cdr3_aa: CASSLSQGTETQYF
j_call: TRBJ1-1; v_call: TRBV9; d_call: NA; clone_size: NA; cdr3_nt: TGTGCCAGCAGCGTAGCTACTGGGGGGGGACTTGAAGCTTTCTTT; cdr3_aa: CASSVATGGGLEAFF
j_call: TRBJ1-2; v_call: TRBV5-1; d_call: NA; clone_size: once; cdr3_nt: TGCGCCAGCAGCCCTAACCAGGGCTATGGCTACACCTTC; cdr3_aa: CASSPNQGYGYTF
j_call: TRBJ1-4; v_call: TRBV18; d_call: NA; clone_size: NA; cdr3_nt: TGTGCCAGCTCTTCAAACAGGGTCACTAATGAAAAACTGTTTTTT; cdr3_aa: CASSSNRVTNEKLFF
j_call: TRBJ2-3; v_call: TRBV7-6; d_call: TRBD1; clone_size: NA; cdr3_nt: TGTGCCAGCAGCCAACTCGTGACAGGGCAGGCCACAGGAGATACGCAGTATTTT; cdr3_aa: CASSQLVTGQATGDTQYF
j_call: TRBJ1-1; v_call: TRBV25-1; d_call: TRBD1; clone_size: NA; cdr3_nt: TGTGCCAGCAGGCAGACGGGACAGTACCCTGAAGCTTTCTTT; cdr3_aa: CASRQTGQYPEAFF
j_call: TRBJ2-1; v_call: TRBV2; d_call: TRBD2; clone_size: few; cdr3_nt: TGTGCCAGCAGATGGGGGACTAGCGGGGACGAGCAGTTCTTC; cdr3_aa: CASRWGTSGDEQFF
j_call: TRBJ2-6; v_call: TRBV6-5; d_call: NA; clone_size: NA; cdr3_nt: TGTGCCAGCAGTTATAGTTTACCCTCTGGGGCCAACGTCCTGACTTTC; cdr3_aa: CASSYSLPSGANVLTF
j_call: TRBJ1-1; v_call: TRBV27; d_call: NA; clone_size: NA; cdr3_nt: TGTGCCAGCAGTTTCGGAGCAGAAACGAACACTGAAGCTTTCTTT; cdr3_aa: CASSFGAETNTEAFF
j_call: TRBJ1-2; v_call: TRBV29-1; d_call: TRBD1; clone_size: NA; cdr3_nt: TGCAGCGTTGAAGATGTTCGGGGACAGGGGGGCGACTATGGCTACACCTTC; cdr3_aa: CSVEDVRGQGGDYGYTF
j_call: TRBJ2-3; v_call: TRBV19; d_call: NA; clone_size: NA; cdr3_nt: TGTGCCAGTAGTCCGAAAACGCAGGGGAATACGCAGTATTTT; cdr3_aa: CASSPKTQGNTQYF
j_call: TRBJ2-3; v_call: TRBV9; d_call: NA; clone_size: NA; cdr3_nt: TGTGCCAGCAGCGTTCAATGGGGCCCCACAGATACGCAGTATTTT; cdr3_aa: CASSVQWGPTDTQYF
j_call: TRBJ2-1; v_call: TRBV11-2; d_call: NA; clone_size: NA; cdr3_nt: TGTGCCAGCAGCTTATTGGGGTCGGCCGGGATCTATGAGCAGTTCTTC; cdr3_aa: CASSLLGSAGIYEQFF
j_call: TRBJ1-5; v_call: TRBV7-2; d_call: NA; clone_size: NA; cdr3_nt: TGTGCCAGCAGCTCTTGGGACGGGGGGGCAGGTAGCAATCAGCCCCAGCATTTT; cdr3_aa: CASSSWDGGAGSNQPQHF
j_call: TRBJ2-5; v_call: TRBV29-1; d_call: TRBD1; clone_size: NA; cdr3_nt: TGCAGCGTTGACAGGGGGCTTGTAAAGACCCAGTACTTC; cdr3_aa: CSVDRGLVKTQYF
j_call: TRBJ2-1; v_call: TRBV28; d_call: TRBD2; clone_size: NA; cdr3_nt: TGTGCCAGCAGTTTAGGTTTAGCGGGGTACAATGAGCAGTTCTTC; cdr3_aa: CASSLGLAGYNEQFF
j_call: TRBJ1-5; v_call: TRBV2; d_call: TRBD1; clone_size: NA; cdr3_nt: TGTGCCAGCGGCGGAGACAGGGGTCAGCCCCAGCATTTT; cdr3_aa: CASGGDRGQPQHF
j_call: TRBJ1-5; v_call: TRBV5-1; d_call: NA; clone_size: NA; cdr3_nt: TGCGCCAGCAGCTTGGCCCCGGGCGGGGGGGATCAGCCCCAGCATTTT; cdr3_aa: CASSLAPGGGDQPQHF